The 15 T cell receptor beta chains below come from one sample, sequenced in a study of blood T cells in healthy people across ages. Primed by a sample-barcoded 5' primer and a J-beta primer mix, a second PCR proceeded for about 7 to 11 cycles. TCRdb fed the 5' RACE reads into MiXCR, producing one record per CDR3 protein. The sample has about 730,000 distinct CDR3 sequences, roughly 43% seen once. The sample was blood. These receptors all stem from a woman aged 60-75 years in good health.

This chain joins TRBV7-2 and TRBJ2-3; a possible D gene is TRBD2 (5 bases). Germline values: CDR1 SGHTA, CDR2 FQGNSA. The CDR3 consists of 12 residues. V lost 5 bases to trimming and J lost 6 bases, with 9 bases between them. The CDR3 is CASSHGIDTQYF. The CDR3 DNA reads TGTGCCAGCAGCCACGGGATTGATACGCAGTATTTT.

CDR3 DNA: TGTGCCAGCTCACCACCCTCCCTGACCTCCTACAATGAGCAGTTCTTC. Its protein is CASSPPSLTSYNEQFF. V and J are TRBV18 and TRBJ2-1; D is uncertain. Trimming took 0 bases from V and 0 from J, leaving 9 bases between them. In germline, CDR1 is KGHSH, CDR2 LQKENI. This CDR3 is 16 amino acids long.

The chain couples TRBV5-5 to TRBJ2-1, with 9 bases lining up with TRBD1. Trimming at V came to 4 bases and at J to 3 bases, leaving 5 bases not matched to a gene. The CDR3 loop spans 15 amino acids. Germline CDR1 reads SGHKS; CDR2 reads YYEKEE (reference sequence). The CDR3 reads CASSPGTGRYNEQFF. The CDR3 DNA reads TGTGCCAGCAGCCCGGGGACAGGGCGCTACAATGAGCAGTTCTTC.

The CDR3 DNA sequence: TGTGCCAGCAGCCAAGATCAGGGACTAGACTACGAGCAGTACTTC. It encodes CASSQDQGLDYEQYF. The J gene is TRBJ2-7, the V gene TRBV4-2; TRBD2 matches 8 bases. Germline-derived CDR1 and CDR2 are LGHNA and YNFKEQ. Trimming cost V 0 bases and J 3 bases; bases outside gene matches: 4. CDR3 size: 15 residues.

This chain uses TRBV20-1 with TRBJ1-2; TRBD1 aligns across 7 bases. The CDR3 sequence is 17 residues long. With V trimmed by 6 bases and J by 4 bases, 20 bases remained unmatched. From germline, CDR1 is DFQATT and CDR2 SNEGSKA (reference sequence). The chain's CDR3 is CSAYDEGQVQARYGYTF. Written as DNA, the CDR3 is TGCAGTGCGTACGACGAAGGACAGGTCCAAGCTCGCTATGGCTACACCTTC.

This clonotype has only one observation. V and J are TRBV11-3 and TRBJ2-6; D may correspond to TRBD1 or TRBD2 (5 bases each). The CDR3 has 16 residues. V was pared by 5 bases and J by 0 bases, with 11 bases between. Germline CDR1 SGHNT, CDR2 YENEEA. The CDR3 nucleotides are TGTGCCAGCAGCGAAGGGACGGACTCTGGGGCCAACGTCCTGACTTTC. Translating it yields CASSEGTDSGANVLTF.

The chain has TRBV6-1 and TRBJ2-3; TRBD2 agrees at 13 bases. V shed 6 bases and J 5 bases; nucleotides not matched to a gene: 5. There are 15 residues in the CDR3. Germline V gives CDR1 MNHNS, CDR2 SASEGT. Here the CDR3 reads CASSGLAGVGDTQYF. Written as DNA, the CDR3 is TGTGCCAGCAGCGGACTAGCGGGGGTGGGAGATACGCAGTATTTT.

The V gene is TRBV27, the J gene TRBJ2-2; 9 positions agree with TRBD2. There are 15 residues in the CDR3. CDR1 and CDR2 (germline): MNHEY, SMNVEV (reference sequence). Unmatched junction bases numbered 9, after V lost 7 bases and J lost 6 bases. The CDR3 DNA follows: TGTGCCAGCAACCCCTTAGCGGGAGAGTCCGGGGAGCTGTTTTTT. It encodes CASNPLAGESGELFF.

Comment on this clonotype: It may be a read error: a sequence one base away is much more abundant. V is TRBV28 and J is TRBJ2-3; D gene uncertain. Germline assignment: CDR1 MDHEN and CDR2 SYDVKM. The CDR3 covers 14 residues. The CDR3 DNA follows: TGTGCCAGCAGTTTATACCCGAGCACAGATACGCAGTTTTTT. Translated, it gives CASSLYPSTDTQFF.

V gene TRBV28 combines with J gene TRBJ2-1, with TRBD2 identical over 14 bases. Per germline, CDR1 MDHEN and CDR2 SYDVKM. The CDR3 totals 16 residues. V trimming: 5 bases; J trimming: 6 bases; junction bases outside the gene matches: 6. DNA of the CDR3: TGTGCCAGCAGTCGCCCGACTAGCGGGAGGGCCAATGAGCAGTTCTTC. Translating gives CASSRPTSGRANEQFF.

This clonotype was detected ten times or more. The CDR3 DNA reads TGCAGCGCACATACAGGTTCCTACAATGAGCAGTTCTTC. It yields the protein CSAHTGSYNEQFF. The chain recombines TRBV29-1 with TRBJ2-1; D is possibly TRBD1 (5 bases). CDR1 is SQVTM and CDR2 is ANQGSEA in the germline V gene. The germline V and J ends were trimmed by 7 bases and 1 base, with 11 bases remaining between them. This CDR3 contains 13 residues.

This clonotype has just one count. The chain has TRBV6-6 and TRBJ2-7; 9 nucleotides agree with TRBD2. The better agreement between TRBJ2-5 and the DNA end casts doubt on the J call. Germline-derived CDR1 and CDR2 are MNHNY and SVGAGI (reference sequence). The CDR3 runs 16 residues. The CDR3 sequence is CASSYGVSGGEGTQYF. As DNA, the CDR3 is TGTGCCAGCAGTTACGGCGTTAGCGGGGGAGAAGGGACCCAGTACTTC.

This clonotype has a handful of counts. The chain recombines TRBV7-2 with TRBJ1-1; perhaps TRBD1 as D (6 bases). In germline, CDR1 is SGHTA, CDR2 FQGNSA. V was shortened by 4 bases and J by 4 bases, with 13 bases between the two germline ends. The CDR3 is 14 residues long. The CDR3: CASSSTQGSTEAFF. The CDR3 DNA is TGTGCCAGCAGCTCAACACAGGGTTCCACTGAAGCTTTCTTT.

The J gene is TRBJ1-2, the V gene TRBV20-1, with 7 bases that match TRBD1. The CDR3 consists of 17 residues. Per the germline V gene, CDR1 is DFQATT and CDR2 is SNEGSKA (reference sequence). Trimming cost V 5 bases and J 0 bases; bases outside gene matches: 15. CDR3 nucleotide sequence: TGCAGTGCTGAGCTTTTGGTACAGGGGAGAGCTAACTATGGCTACACCTTC. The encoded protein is CSAELLVQGRANYGYTF.

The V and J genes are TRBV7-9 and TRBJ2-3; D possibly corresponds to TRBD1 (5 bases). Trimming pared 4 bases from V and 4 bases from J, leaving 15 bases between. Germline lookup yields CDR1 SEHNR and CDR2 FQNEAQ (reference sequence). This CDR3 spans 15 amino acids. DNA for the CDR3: TGTGCCAGCAGCTCTACAGGACCCAGGTCAGATACGCAGTATTTT. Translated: CASSSTGPRSDTQYF.